These 26 T cell receptor beta chains share one sample of origin, sequenced in a study of breast tumors, draining lymph nodes, adjacent tissues. Via MiXCR, TCRdb re-called the multiplex PCR reads, giving one row per CDR3 protein. The profile shows around 230,000 distinct CDR3 sequences, around 32% of them singletons. Breast cancer patients provided tissue from their axillary draining lymph nodes. The sequenced sample consisted of axillary lymph node tissue. Receptor source: a female donor with breast cancer. Some clones in this sample may be carry-over from other donors' samples.

Worth noting for this clonotype: This may stem from a read error, because a much larger clone lies one nucleotide away. This rearrangement joins TRBV6-5 to TRBJ2-1; the match to TRBD2 covers 11 bases. CDR3 length equals 14 residues. The germline V gene encodes CDR1 MNHEY and CDR2 SVGAGI. CDR3 in DNA: TGTGCCAGCATTTACACGGTTAGCGGGAGGGGGCAGTTCTTC. This gives the protein CASIYTVSGRGQFF.

This clonotype was detected ten times or more. The chain employs TRBV2 and TRBJ2-7, with D perhaps matching TRBD2 (6 bases). The CDR3 totals 14 residues. V dropped 5 bases and J dropped 4 bases, with 15 bases sitting between them. The germline V gene encodes CDR1 SNHLY and CDR2 FYNNEI. CDR3 coding DNA: TGTGCCAGCAGTACGGGGGAAATCTATTACGAGCAGTACTTC. Its protein product is CASSTGEIYYEQYF.

V and J are TRBV19 and TRBJ2-1, with D perhaps TRBD1 (6 bases). Germline values: CDR1 LNHDA, CDR2 SQIVND (reference sequence). The CDR3 is made up of 12 amino acids. Trimming pared 6 bases from V and 10 bases from J, leaving 13 bases between. Here the CDR3 DNA reads TGTGCCAGTAGGGGCTTAGGGGGAGAGCAGTTCTTC. Translating it yields CASRGLGGEQFF. Based on the CDR3 plus reference TRBV19 and TRBJ2-1, the full variable domain is DGGITQSPKYLFRKEGQNVTLSCEQNLNHDAMYWYRQDPGQGLRLIYYSQIVNDFQKGDIAEGYSVSREKKESFPLTVTSAQKNPTAFYLCASRGLGGEQFFGPGTRLTVL.

This clonotype has a single count. The gene calls are TRBV5-1 and TRBJ2-5, with TRBD2 matching over 9 bases. CDR1 is SGHRS, CDR2 YFSETQ, per germline. The V and J ends lost 7 bases and 2 bases, in that order; junction bases with no gene match: 3. CDR3 length: 13 residues. The CDR3 nucleotides are TGCGCCAGCCGGACTAGCGCTCAAGAGACCCAGTACTTC. Translated, it gives CASRTSAQETQYF.

This chain joins TRBV7-6 and TRBJ1-1; 11 bases fit TRBD1. Trimming removed 5 bases from V and 10 bases from J; junction bases left unmatched: 15. The CDR3 covers 16 residues. CDR1 and CDR2 (germline): SGHVS, FNYEAQ. Here the CDR3 reads CASSPQVRDRGAAAFF. The CDR3 region has the DNA TGTGCCAGCAGCCCCCAGGTTAGGGACAGGGGGGCGGCAGCTTTCTTT.

This clonotype was picked up a small number of times. This sequence may be a read error, since a much larger clone differs from it by one base. The chain uses TRBV20-1 and TRBJ1-2; TRBD1 matches 8 bases. Germline loops: CDR1 DFQATT, CDR2 SNEGSKA (reference sequence). This CDR3 contains 15 residues. The junction had 9 bases not matched to a gene; V was cut back by 0 bases and J by 6 bases. This CDR3 reads CSARETDREAHGYTF. The CDR3 DNA is TGCAGTGCTAGAGAAACGGACAGGGAAGCACATGGCTACACCTTC.

For this clonotype: The conserved final phenylalanine or tryptophan is absent from the CDR3, which likely points to a read error. Because the CDR3's place on the DNA is in doubt, the DNA is left out and the CDR3 is given as listed by TCRdb. The chain uses TRBV11-2 and TRBJ2-2. The CDR3 is 11 amino acids in total, end residues counted. The V gene's germline CDR1 is SGHAT and CDR2 FQNNGV. CDR3 loop: CASSRLGELFL.

This clonotype has a count of ten or more. The rearrangement uses TRBV5-8 and TRBJ2-5, with 9 bases aligning to TRBD2. The CDR3 contains 16 residues. Germline V gene lookup returns CDR1 SGHTS and CDR2 YDEGEE. J gave up 1 base and V 2 bases, and 6 bases lay outside the gene matches. CDR3 amino acids: CASSFSTTSGQETQYF. The DNA of the CDR3 is TGTGCCAGCAGCTTCTCGACGACTAGCGGCCAAGAGACCCAGTACTTC.

Remarks on this clonotype: A much larger clone differs from this one at a single base, so this may be a read error. This chain's CDR3 is CASSQIPSGSSYNSLLHF. Written as DNA, the CDR3 is TGTGCCAGCAGCCAAATCCCTAGCGGTAGCTCCTATAATTCACTCCTCCACTTT. The chain is built from TRBV7-8 and TRBJ1-6; D gene unclear. Germline V CDR1 and CDR2: SGHVS, FQNEAQ. CDR3 length: 18 residues.

This clonotype came up many times. The rearrangement uses TRBV20-1 and TRBJ2-5; TRBD2 agrees at 11 bases. The J segment lost 2 bases and the V segment lost 5 bases, leaving 10 bases of the junction unmatched. Germline CDR1 and CDR2: DFQATT and SNEGSKA (reference sequence). This CDR3 is built from 16 residues. The chain's CDR3 is CSAFPGTSGFQETQYF. The CDR3 coding sequence is TGCAGTGCTTTCCCCGGGACTAGCGGTTTTCAAGAGACCCAGTACTTC.

This clonotype was found many times. This chain uses TRBV6-5 with TRBJ2-1; TRBD2 matches 14 bases. CDR3 length: 15 residues. V lost 6 bases, J lost 8 bases, and 6 bases stayed unmatched. In germline, CDR1 is MNHEY, CDR2 SVGAGI. CDR3 amino acids: CASRTGTSGSDEQFF. The CDR3 nucleotides are TGTGCCAGCAGAACCGGGACTAGCGGGAGTGATGAGCAGTTCTTC.

A single count supports this clonotype. The chain is built from TRBV9 and TRBJ1-2; D is unresolved. The CDR3 has 11 residues. V lost 0 bases, J lost 8 bases, and 5 bases lay in between. Looked up from germline, CDR1 is SGDLS and CDR2 is YYNGEE. In DNA, the CDR3 is TGTGCCAGCAGCGTAGAACGGGGCTACACCTTC. Translating it yields CASSVERGYTF.

This chain links TRBV25-1 with TRBJ2-5, with D possibly being TRBD2 (7 bases). Germline lookup yields CDR1 MGHDK and CDR2 SYGVNS. The CDR3 is made up of 15 amino acids. Trimming left V 4 bases short and J 2 bases short, with 14 bases between. CDR3 protein: CASSARRGGQETQYF. The CDR3 DNA follows: TGTGCCAGCAGTGCTAGAAGGGGGGGGCAAGAGACCCAGTACTTC.

This clonotype was seen only once. This chain connects TRBV5-1 to TRBJ1-3, with D hard to call. The V end lost 5 bases, the J end lost 2 bases, and 20 bases lay between the germline ends. The CDR3 runs 17 residues. Germline lookup yields CDR1 SGHRS and CDR2 YFSETQ. CDR3 protein: CASRPLGDSGTGNTIYF. As DNA, the CDR3 is TGCGCCAGCAGGCCGCTCGGGGATAGCGGGACTGGAAACACCATATATTTT. The full variable domain, with the rest looked up from reference TRBV5-1 and TRBJ1-3, is KAGVTQTPRYLIKTRGQQVTLSCSPISGHRSVSWYQQTPGQGLQFLFEYFSETQRNKGNFPGRFSGRQFSNSRSEMNVSTLELGDSALYLCASRPLGDSGTGNTIYFGEGSWLTVV.

The chain joins TRBV28 to TRBJ2-4, with TRBD1 matching 7 bases. This CDR3 has 15 amino acids. In germline, CDR1 is MDHEN, CDR2 SYDVKM. V shed 3 bases, J shed 5 bases, and the junction held 7 bases outside the gene matches. Written as DNA, the CDR3 is TGTGCCAGCAGTTTGTCGCCAGGGGGACAAAACATTCAGTACTTC. Translating it yields CASSLSPGGQNIQYF.

At least ten counts were recorded for this clonotype. The chain employs TRBV24-1 and TRBJ2-2; TRBD1 matches 10 bases. From germline, CDR1 is KGHDR and CDR2 SFDVKD. V lost 8 bases, J lost 4 bases, and 9 bases stayed unmatched. The CDR3 extends over 16 amino acids. CDR3 region: CATKDGRTGGTGELFF. The CDR3 DNA reads TGTGCCACCAAGGATGGTAGGACAGGGGGCACCGGGGAGCTGTTTTTT.

Ten or more counts support this clonotype. This rearrangement joins TRBV6-6 to TRBJ2-2; D unresolved. Trimming shortened V by 4 bases and J by 2 bases, and 14 bases separated the two germline ends. Germline CDR1 and CDR2: MNHNY and SVGAGI (reference sequence). The CDR3 covers 16 residues. As DNA, the CDR3 is TGTGCCAGCAGTTCCGCCAGAGTACTCAACACCGGGGAGCTGTTTTTT. Residues: CASSSARVLNTGELFF.

This clonotype was picked up many times. The genes are TRBV6-4 and TRBJ2-2; the D is unclear. V lost 3 bases, J lost 4 bases, and 12 bases lay in between. The CDR3 is made up of 15 amino acids. Germline V CDR1 and CDR2: MRHNA, SNTAGT. Here the CDR3 reads CASSEPGPSTGELFF. CDR3 coding DNA: TGTGCCAGCAGTGAACCCGGGCCGTCCACCGGGGAGCTGTTTTTT.

The chain carries TRBV30 and TRBJ2-1; TRBD2 is a possible D gene (6 bases). Deletions cut 1 base from V and 2 bases from J, with 18 bases between. The CDR3 contains 17 residues. The germline gives CDR1 GTSNPN, CDR2 SVGIG (reference sequence). The CDR3 loop reads CAWSGPFRGKTYNEQFF. The CDR3 DNA is TGTGCCTGGAGTGGTCCCTTTCGGGGGAAGACCTACAATGAGCAGTTCTTC.

This clonotype occurred a few times. The chain joins TRBV6-6 to TRBJ1-5; TRBD1 might be the D (5 bases). This CDR3 contains 17 residues. V lost 5 bases to trimming and J lost 0 bases, with 17 bases between them. Looked up from germline, CDR1 is MNHNY and CDR2 is SVGAGI (reference sequence). The CDR3: CASSHYPTEYSNQPQHF. In DNA form, the CDR3 reads TGTGCCAGCAGTCACTACCCGACAGAATATAGCAATCAGCCCCAGCATTTT.

This clonotype was picked up many times. The chain recombines TRBV20-1 with TRBJ1-2; D might be TRBD1 (6 bases). CDR3 length: 13 residues. Trimming cost V 4 bases and J 2 bases, with 11 bases left between them. Germline V gives CDR1 DFQATT, CDR2 SNEGSKA (reference sequence). The CDR3 DNA follows: TGCAGTGCTATAAGTACAGGGAACTATGGCTACACCTTC. Amino acids: CSAISTGNYGYTF.

On this clonotype: A junction end diverges from the germline sequence, so it may reflect a read error. The rearrangement links TRBV7-8 to TRBJ2-7, with D uncertain. Germline V gives CDR1 SGHVS, CDR2 FQNEAQ. This CDR3 contains 14 residues. DNA of the CDR3: TGTGCCAACAGCTTAGAGTTCGCGAACTACGAGCAGTACTTC. This sequence encodes CANSLEFANYEQYF.

This clonotype has at least ten counts. This chain joins TRBV25-1 and TRBJ2-2; 12 nucleotides align to TRBD2. J was trimmed by 5 bases and V by 4 bases; bases with no gene match: 8. Germline V lookup: CDR1 MGHDK, CDR2 SYGVNS. The CDR3 is 17 residues long. In nucleotides, the CDR3 is TGTGCCAGCAGTGCCCCGACTAGCGGGAGTAGAACCGGGGAGCTGTTTTTT. Translation: CASSAPTSGSRTGELFF.

V is TRBV29-1 and J is TRBJ2-3; the match to TRBD2 covers 9 bases. Germline V gene data show CDR1 as SQVTM and CDR2 as ANQGSEA. With 4 bases clipped from V and 4 bases from J, the junction kept 3 bases outside the gene matches. The CDR3 loop spans 13 amino acids. The CDR3 DNA reads TGCAGCGTTGCGCTAGCGGGACCAGATACGCAGTATTTT. It codes for CSVALAGPDTQYF.

This clonotype was recorded at least ten times. V usage is TRBV6-2 or TRBV6-3 and J usage is TRBJ1-5; D may be TRBD1 (5 bases). Germline assignment: CDR1 MNHEY and CDR2 SVGEGT. V was clipped by 3 bases and J by 0 bases, with 9 bases between them. CDR3 length: 15 residues. CDR3 protein: CASSYSDNSNQPQHF. The CDR3 coding sequence is TGTGCCAGCAGTTATTCGGACAATAGCAATCAGCCCCAGCATTTT.

This clonotype was seen many times. The chain employs TRBV7-6 and TRBJ2-5; 9 nucleotides line up with TRBD2. This CDR3 is 15 amino acids long. CDR1 is SGHVS, CDR2 FNYEAQ, per germline. V lost 1 base and J lost 3; bases outside the gene matches: 3. CDR3 nucleotide sequence: TGTGCCAGCAGCTTAGGCGGCGGGAGGGAAGAGACCCAGTACTTC. Its protein product is CASSLGGGREETQYF.